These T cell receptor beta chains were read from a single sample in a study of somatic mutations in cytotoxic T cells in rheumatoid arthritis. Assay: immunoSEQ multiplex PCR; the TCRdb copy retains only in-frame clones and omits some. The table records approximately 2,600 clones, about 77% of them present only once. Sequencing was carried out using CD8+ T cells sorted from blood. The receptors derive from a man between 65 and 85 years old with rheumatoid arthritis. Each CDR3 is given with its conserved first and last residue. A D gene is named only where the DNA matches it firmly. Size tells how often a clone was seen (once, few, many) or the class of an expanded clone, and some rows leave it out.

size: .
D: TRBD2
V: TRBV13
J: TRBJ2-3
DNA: TGTGCCAGCAGCTCCCAGCGGGGGAGAGATACGCAGTATTTT
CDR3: CASSSQRGRDTQYF

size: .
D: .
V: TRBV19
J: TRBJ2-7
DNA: TGTGCCAGTAGTATGACTACCCACGGGATCCACGAGCAGTACTTC
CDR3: CASSMTTHGIHEQYF

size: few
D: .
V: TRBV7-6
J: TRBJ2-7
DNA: TGTGCCAGCAGCTTAGCGGTGGGAGGGGGGATCTACGAGCAGTACTTC
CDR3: CASSLAVGGGIYEQYF

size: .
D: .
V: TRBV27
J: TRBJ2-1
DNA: TGTGCCAGCAGTTTATCGGTAGAAAATGAGCAGTTCTTC
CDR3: CASSLSVENEQFF

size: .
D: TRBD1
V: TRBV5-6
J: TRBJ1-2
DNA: TGTGCCAGCAGCTTGGGACAGGGGGGAGTAAGAGGCTACACCTTC
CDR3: CASSLGQGGVRGYTF

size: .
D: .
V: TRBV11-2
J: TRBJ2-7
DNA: TGTGCCAGCAGCTTAATAGTTAGCACGGGCTCCTACGAGCAGTACTTC
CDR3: CASSLIVSTGSYEQYF

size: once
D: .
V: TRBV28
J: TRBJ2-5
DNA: TGTGCCAGCAGTTTAAGGCGGAGAAACAAAGAGACCCAGTACTTC
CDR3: CASSLRRRNKETQYF

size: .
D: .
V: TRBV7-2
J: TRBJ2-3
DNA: TGTGCCAGCAGCCGGTACAGGGATACGCAGTATTTT
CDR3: CASSRYRDTQYF

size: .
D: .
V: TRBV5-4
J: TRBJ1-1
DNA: TGTGCCAGCAGCTTCCGGAACACTGAAGCTTTCTTT
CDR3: CASSFRNTEAFF

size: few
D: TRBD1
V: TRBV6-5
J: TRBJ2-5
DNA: TGTGCCAGCAGTCCTTGGACAGGGGCGGGTGAGACCCAGTACTTC
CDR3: CASSPWTGAGETQYF

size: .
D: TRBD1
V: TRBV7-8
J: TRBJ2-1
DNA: TGTGCCAGCAGCGACCGGGACAGGCCATACAATGAGCAGTTCTTC
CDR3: CASSDRDRPYNEQFF

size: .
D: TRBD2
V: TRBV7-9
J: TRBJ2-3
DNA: TGTGCCAGCAGCTCTCCGTCGGGGGGGGGAGATACGCAGTATTTT
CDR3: CASSSPSGGGDTQYF

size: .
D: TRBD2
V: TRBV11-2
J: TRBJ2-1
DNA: TGTGCCAGCAGCTTGGGACTAGCGATGAATGAGCAGTTCTTC
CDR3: CASSLGLAMNEQFF

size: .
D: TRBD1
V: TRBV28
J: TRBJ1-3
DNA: TGTGCCAGCAGTTTATCCACAGGGGACATATATTTT
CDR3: CASSLSTGDIYF

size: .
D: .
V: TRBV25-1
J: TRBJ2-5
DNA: TGTGCCAGCACTAAAAGTTCAGGGTTGGAGACCCAGTACTTC
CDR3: CASTKSSGLETQYF